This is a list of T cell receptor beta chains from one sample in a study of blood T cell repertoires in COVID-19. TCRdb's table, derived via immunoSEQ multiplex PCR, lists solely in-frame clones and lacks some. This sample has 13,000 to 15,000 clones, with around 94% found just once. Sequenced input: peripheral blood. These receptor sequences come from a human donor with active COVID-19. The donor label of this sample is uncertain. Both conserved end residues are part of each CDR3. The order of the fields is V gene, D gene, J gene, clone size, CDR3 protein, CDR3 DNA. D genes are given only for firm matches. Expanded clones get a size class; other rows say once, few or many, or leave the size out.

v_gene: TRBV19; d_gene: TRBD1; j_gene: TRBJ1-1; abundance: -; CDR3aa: CASSGDRLNTEAFF; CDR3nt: TGTGCCAGTTCAGGGGACAGGCTTAACACTGAAGCTTTCTTT
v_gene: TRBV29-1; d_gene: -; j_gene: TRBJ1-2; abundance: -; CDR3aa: CSVVWGLYGYTF; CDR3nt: TGCAGCGTTGTCTGGGGCCTCTATGGCTACACCTTC
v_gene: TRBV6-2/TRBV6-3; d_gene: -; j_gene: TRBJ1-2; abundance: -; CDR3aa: CASSYEARGYTF; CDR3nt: TGTGCCAGCAGTTACGAAGCTCGTGGCTACACCTTC
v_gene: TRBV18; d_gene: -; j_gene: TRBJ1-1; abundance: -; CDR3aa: CASSPLAGTEAFF; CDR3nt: TGTGCCAGCTCACCACTGGCGGGCACTGAAGCTTTCTTT
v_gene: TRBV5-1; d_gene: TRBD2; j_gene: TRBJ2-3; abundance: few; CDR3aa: CASSWKTLAGTTSTDTQYF; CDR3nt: TGCGCCAGCAGCTGGAAAACACTAGCGGGGACTACTAGCACAGATACGCAGTATTTT
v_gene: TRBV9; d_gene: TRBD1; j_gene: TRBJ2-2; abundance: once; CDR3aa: CASSKRDRLNTGELFF; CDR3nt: TGTGCCAGCAGCAAAAGGGACAGACTTAACACCGGGGAGCTGTTTTTT
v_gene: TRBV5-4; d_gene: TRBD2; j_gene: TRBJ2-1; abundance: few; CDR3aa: CASSTATSGRAGEQFF; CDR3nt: TGTGCCAGCAGCACCGCCACTAGCGGGAGGGCAGGCGAGCAGTTCTTC
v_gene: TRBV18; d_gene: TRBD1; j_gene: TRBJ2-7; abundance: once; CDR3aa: CASSLSIPGTGIYEQYF; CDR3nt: TGTGCCAGCTCCCTCTCTATCCCCGGGACAGGGATCTACGAGCAGTACTTC
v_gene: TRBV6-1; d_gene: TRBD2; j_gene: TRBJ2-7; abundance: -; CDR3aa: CASSKAGASYEQYF; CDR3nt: TGTGCCAGCAGTAAAGCGGGGGCCTCCTACGAGCAGTACTTC
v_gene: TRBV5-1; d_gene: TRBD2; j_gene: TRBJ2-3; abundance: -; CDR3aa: CASSSLAGGMADTQYF; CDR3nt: TGCGCCAGCAGCTCACTAGCGGGGGGGATGGCAGATACGCAGTATTTT
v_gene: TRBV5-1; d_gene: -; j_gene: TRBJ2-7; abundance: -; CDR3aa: CASSLRLRGEQYF; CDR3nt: TGCGCCAGCAGCTTGAGGCTAAGGGGCGAGCAGTACTTC
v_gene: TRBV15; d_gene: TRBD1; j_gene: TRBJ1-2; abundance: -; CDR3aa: CATSRLGTGRGGYTF; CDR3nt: TGTGCCACCAGCAGATTGGGGACAGGGCGGGGTGGCTACACCTTC
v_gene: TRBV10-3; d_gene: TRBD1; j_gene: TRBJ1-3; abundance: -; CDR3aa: CAGKGQALKVSSGNTIYF; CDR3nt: TGTGCCGGAAAGGGACAGGCTTTGAAGGTTAGCTCTGGAAACACCATATATTTT
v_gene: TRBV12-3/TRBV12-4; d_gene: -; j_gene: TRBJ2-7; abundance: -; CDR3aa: CASMKRNEQYF; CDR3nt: TGTGCCAGCATGAAGAGGAACGAGCAGTACTTC
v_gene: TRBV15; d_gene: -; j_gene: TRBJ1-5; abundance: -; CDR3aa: CATSRDPGNQPQHF; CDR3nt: TGTGCCACCAGCAGAGATCCGGGTAATCAGCCCCAGCATTTT
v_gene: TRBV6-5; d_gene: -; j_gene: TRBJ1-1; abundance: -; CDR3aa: CASRQGTVEAFF; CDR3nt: TGTGCCAGCAGGCAGGGAACAGTTGAAGCTTTCTTT
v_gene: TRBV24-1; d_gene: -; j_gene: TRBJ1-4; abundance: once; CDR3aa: CATSDAGAPNEKLFF; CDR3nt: TGTGCCACCAGTGATGCGGGCGCGCCTAATGAAAAACTGTTTTTT
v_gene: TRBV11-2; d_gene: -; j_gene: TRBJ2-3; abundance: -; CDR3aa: CASSLDRDRRPSTDTQYF; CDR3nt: TGTGCCAGCAGCTTAGATCGGGATAGGCGGCCCTCCACAGATACGCAGTATTTT
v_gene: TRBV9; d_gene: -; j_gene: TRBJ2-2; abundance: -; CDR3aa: CASSVETGLRAGELFF; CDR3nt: TGTGCCAGCAGCGTAGAAACAGGGTTAAGAGCCGGGGAGCTGTTTTTT
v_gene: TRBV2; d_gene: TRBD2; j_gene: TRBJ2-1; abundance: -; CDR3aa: CASRLRGGSTSSYNEQFF; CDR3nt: TGTGCCAGCAGGCTCCGGGGCGGGAGTACCAGCTCCTACAATGAGCAGTTCTTC
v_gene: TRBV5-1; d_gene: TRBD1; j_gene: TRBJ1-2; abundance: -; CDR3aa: CASSLGQGIYGYTF; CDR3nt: TGCGCCAGCAGCTTGGGACAGGGGATCTATGGCTACACCTTC
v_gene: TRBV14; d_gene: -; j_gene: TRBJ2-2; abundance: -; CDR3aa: CASSQALNTGELFF; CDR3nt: TGTGCCAGCAGCCAAGCTCTTAACACCGGGGAGCTGTTTTTT
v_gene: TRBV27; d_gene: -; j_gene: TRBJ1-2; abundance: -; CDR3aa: CASSAGQNYGYTF; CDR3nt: TGTGCCAGCAGCGCCGGACAGAACTATGGCTACACCTTC
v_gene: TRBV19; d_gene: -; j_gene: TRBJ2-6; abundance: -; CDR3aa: CASTPTGSNVLTF; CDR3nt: TGTGCCAGTACCCCGACAGGCTCCAACGTCCTGACTTTC
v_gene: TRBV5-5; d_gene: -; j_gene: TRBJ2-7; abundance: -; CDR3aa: CASSLLGDNIYEQYF; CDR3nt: TGTGCCAGCAGCTTGTTAGGTGACAATATCTACGAGCAGTACTTC
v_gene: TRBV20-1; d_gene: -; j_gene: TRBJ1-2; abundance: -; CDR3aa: CSASLSGYTF; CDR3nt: TGCAGTGCTTCCCTATCTGGCTACACCTTC
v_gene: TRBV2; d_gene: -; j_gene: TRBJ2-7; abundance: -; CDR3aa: CATRLTAQYF; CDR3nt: TGTGCCACGCGGCTTACCGCGCAGTACTTC
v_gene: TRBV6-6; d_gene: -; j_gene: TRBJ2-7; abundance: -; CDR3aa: CASSEGVEQYF; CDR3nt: TGTGCCAGCAGTGAGGGGGTCGAGCAGTACTTC
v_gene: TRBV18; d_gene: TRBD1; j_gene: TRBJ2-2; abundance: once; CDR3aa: CASSPPRQGTNTGELFF; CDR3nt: TGTGCCAGCTCACCACCTCGACAGGGAACGAACACCGGGGAGCTGTTTTTT
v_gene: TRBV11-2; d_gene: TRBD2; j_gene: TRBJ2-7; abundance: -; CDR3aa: CASSLGGTSGGSYEQYF; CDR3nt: TGTGCCAGCAGCTTGGGTGGGACTAGCGGGGGTTCCTACGAGCAGTACTTC
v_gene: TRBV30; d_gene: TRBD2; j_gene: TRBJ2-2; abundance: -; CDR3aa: CAWSTSGGPGTGELFF; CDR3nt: TGTGCCTGGAGTACTAGCGGGGGGCCAGGGACCGGGGAGCTGTTTTTT
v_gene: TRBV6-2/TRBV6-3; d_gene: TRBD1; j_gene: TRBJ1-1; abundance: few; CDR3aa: CASSYSGRRGSYTEAFF; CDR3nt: TGTGCCAGCAGTTACTCGGGCCGCAGGGGGTCATACACTGAAGCTTTCTTT
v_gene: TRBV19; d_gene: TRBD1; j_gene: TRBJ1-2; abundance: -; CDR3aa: CASSIGQGPYGYTF; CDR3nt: TGTGCCAGTAGTATCGGACAGGGTCCCTATGGCTACACCTTC
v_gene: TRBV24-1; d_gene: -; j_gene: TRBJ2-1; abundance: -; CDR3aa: CATSEPRELTHEQFF; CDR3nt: TGTGCCACCAGTGAGCCCCGGGAATTAACACATGAGCAGTTCTTC
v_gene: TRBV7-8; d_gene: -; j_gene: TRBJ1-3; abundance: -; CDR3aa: CASSLEGRAGNTIYF; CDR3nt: TGTGCCAGCAGCTTAGAGGGGAGGGCTGGAAACACCATATATTTT
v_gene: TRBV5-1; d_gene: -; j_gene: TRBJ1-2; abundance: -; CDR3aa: CASSLGARRGEYGYTF; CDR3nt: TGCGCCAGCAGCTTGGGCGCCCGGCGGGGGGAGTATGGCTACACCTTC
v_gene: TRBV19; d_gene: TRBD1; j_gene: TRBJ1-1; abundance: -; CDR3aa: CASSVKGQGGTEAFF; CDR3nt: TGTGCCAGTAGTGTCAAAGGACAGGGAGGGACTGAAGCTTTCTTT
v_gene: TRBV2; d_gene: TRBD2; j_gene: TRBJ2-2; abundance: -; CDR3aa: CASKNSGRVTGELFF; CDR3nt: TGTGCCAGCAAGAATAGCGGGAGAGTTACCGGGGAGCTGTTTTTT
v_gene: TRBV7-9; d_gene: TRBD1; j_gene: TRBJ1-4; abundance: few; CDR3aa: CASSTGQGVKKLFF; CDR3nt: TGTGCCAGCAGCACGGGACAGGGGGTTAAAAAACTGTTTTTT
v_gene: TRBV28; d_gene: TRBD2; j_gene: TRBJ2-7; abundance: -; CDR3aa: CASSASGEARYEQYF; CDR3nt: TGTGCCAGCAGTGCTAGCGGGGAGGCGAGGTACGAGCAGTACTTC
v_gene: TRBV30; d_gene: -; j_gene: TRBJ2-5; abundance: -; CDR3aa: CAWSVRWEQQETQYF; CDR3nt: TGTGCCTGGAGTGTACGTTGGGAGCAACAAGAGACCCAGTACTTC
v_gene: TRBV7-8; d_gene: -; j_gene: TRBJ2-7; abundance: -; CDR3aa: CASSFVGAGSEQYF; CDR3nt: TGTGCCAGCAGCTTTGTAGGAGCGGGTAGCGAGCAGTACTTC
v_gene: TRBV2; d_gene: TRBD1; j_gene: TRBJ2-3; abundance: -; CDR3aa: CASSATRGRDTDTQYF; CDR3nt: TGTGCCAGCAGTGCGACCAGGGGGCGGGACACAGATACGCAGTATTTT
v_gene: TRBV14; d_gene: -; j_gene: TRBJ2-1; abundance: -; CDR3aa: CASSLYNEQFF; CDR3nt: TGTGCCAGCAGCCTATACAATGAGCAGTTCTTC
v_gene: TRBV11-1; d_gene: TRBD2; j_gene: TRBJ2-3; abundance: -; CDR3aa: CASSPGTSGKGTQYF; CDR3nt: TGTGCCAGCAGCCCCGGGACTAGCGGGAAGGGTACGCAGTATTTT
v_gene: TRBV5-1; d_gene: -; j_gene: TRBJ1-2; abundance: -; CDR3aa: CASSLEDSRYGYTF; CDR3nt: TGCGCCAGCAGCTTGGAGGACAGCCGCTATGGCTACACCTTC
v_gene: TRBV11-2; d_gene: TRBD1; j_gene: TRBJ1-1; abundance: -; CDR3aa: CASRPRGQGNTEAFF; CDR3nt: TGTGCCAGCAGACCCCGTGGACAGGGGAACACTGAAGCTTTCTTT
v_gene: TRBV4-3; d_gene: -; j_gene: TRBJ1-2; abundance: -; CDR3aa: CASSQGQASYGYTF; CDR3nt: TGCGCCAGCAGCCAAGGACAGGCGTCCTATGGCTACACCTTC
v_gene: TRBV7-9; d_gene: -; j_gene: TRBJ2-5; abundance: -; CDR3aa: CASRPGPGGTQYF; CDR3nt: TGTGCCAGCAGACCAGGGCCCGGCGGGACCCAGTACTTC
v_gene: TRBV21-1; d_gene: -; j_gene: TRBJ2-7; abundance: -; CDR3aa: CASSKAGGSRYEQYF; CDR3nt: TGTGCCAGCAGCAAAGCCGGAGGGTCGCGCTACGAGCAGTACTTC
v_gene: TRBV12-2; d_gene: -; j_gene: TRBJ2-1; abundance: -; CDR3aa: CASRLVGRETTYNEQFF; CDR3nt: TGTGCAAGTCGCTTAGTCGGGAGGGAGACCACATACAATGAGCAGTTCTTC
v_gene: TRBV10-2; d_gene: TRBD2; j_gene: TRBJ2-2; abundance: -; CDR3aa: CATNLAGAGELFF; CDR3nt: TGCGCCACCAATCTAGCGGGGGCCGGGGAGCTGTTTTTT
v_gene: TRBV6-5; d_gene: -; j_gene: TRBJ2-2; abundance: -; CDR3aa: CASSGQNIYAGELFF; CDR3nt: TGTGCCAGCAGCGGACAGAACATCTACGCCGGGGAGCTGTTTTTT
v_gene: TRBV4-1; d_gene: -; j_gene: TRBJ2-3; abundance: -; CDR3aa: CASSQPLGGVGTDTQYF; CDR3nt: TGCGCCAGCAGCCAACCTTTAGGAGGGGTGGGCACAGATACGCAGTATTTT